The 9 T cell receptor beta chains below all came from one sample that was sequenced in a study of blood T cell repertoires in COVID-19 (dated by TCRdb to 2020 to 2022). Library preparation employed the immunoSEQ multiplex PCR assay. Entries here come from immuneACCESS through TCRdb and include only in-frame sequences with V and J called. Some clones fail to appear in such tables; in the studies checked, an unresolved V gene covers under half of the shortfall, and the cause of the remainder is unknown. Present in this sample are about 92,000 clones, 55% to 80% of which were seen just once. The ten largest clonotypes hold around 23% of the sample. Sequencing input: peripheral blood. The receptors here all came from a woman aged 55 to 70 in a cohort sampled during active or convalescent COVID-19.

This clone was seen many times. The CDR3 reads CASSTGPWGDQPQHF. Here the CDR3 DNA reads TGTGCCAGCAGCACGGGTCCCTGGGGGGATCAGCCCCAGCATTTT. This chain joins TRBV6-2 or TRBV6-3 and TRBJ1-5; TRBD1 is a possible D gene (5 bases). V was cut by 6 bases and J by 5 bases, with 17 bases left in between. The CDR3 runs to 15 residues. CDR1 and CDR2 from the germline V gene are MNHEY and SVGEGT.

The chain carries TRBV7-9 and TRBJ1-2; D possibly corresponds to TRBD1 (5 bases). Per germline, CDR1 SEHNR and CDR2 FQNEAQ (reference sequence). Trimming removed 1 base at V and 4 bases at J, with 10 bases between. The CDR3 sequence is 14 residues long. CDR3 sequence: CASSLVGQGYGYTF. In nucleotides, the CDR3 is TGTGCCAGCAGCTTAGTGGGTCAGGGCTATGGCTACACCTTC. The full variable domain, its missing parts supplied by reference TRBV7-9 and TRBJ1-2, is DTGVSQNPRHKITKRGQNVTFRCDPISEHNRLYWYRQTLGQGPEFLTYFQNEAQLEKSRLLSDRFSAERPKGSFSTLEIQRTEQGDSAMYLCASSLVGQGYGYTFGSGTRLTVV.

V usage is TRBV27 and J usage is TRBJ2-3; 7 nucleotides match TRBD1. V was pared by 5 bases and J by 4 bases, with 9 bases of the junction left unmatched. The CDR3 has 15 amino acids. The germline gives CDR1 MNHEY, CDR2 SMNVEV (reference sequence). The DNA of the CDR3 is TGTGCCAGCAGTCACGACAGGGAGTTCGCAGATACGCAGTATTTT. Translated: CASSHDREFADTQYF.

J is TRBJ2-2 and V is TRBV10-3; D possibly corresponds to TRBD1 (6 bases). The CDR3 covers 15 residues. Trimming pared 6 bases from V and 0 bases from J, leaving 11 bases between. From germline, CDR1 is ENHRY and CDR2 SYGVKD. The CDR3 DNA sequence: TGTGCCATCAGCCTACAGGGCCCGAACACCGGGGAGCTGTTTTTT. Encoded protein: CAISLQGPNTGELFF.

The V and J genes are TRBV4-2 and TRBJ2-1, with TRBD1 identical over 7 bases. This CDR3 region has 16 residues. V lost 0 bases and J lost 0; bases outside the gene matches: 2. Per the germline V gene, CDR1 is LGHNA and CDR2 is YNFKEQ. The CDR3 loop reads CASSQEGQSSYNEQFF. The CDR3, as DNA: TGTGCCAGCAGCCAAGAGGGACAGTCCTCCTACAATGAGCAGTTCTTC.

V and J are TRBV10-3 and TRBJ2-3; weak D call: TRBD1 (5 bases). Germline CDR1 is ENHRY and CDR2 is SYGVKD. The CDR3 runs to 13 residues. Between the trimmed V and J ends, which lost 6 bases and 0 bases, there was a span of 7 bases. The CDR3 DNA follows: TGTGCCATCAGACAGGACAGCACAGATACGCAGTATTTT. It specifies CAIRQDSTDTQYF.

V usage is TRBV6-6 and J usage is TRBJ2-6; TRBD1 might be the D (5 bases). The CDR3 is 15 amino acids. The V gene's germline CDR1 is MNHNY and CDR2 SVGAGI (reference sequence). V dropped 4 bases and J dropped 4 bases, with 11 bases sitting between them. The CDR3 protein is CASSFRGSGANVLTF. The CDR3 DNA sequence: TGTGCCAGCAGTTTTAGGGGCTCCGGGGCCAACGTCCTGACTTTC.

The chain is built from TRBV2 and TRBJ1-1; weak D call: TRBD1 (5 bases). V lost 5 bases and J lost 6, with 10 bases in between. The CDR3 loop spans 12 amino acids. Germline V gene data show CDR1 as SNHLY and CDR2 as FYNNEI. CDR3 nucleotide sequence: TGTGCCAGCAGTTACAGGTCGTCTGAAGCTTTCTTT. This sequence encodes CASSYRSSEAFF.

This clone was seen just once. This rearrangement joins TRBV27 to TRBJ2-5; possibly TRBD1 for D (6 bases). V lost 0 bases, J lost 6 bases, and 17 bases lay in between. Germline V gives CDR1 MNHEY, CDR2 SMNVEV (reference sequence). CDR3 size: 16 residues. The DNA for the CDR3 is TGTGCCAGCAGTTTATCGCAGGCTACAGGGAAAAAGACCCAGTACTTC. As protein: CASSLSQATGKKTQYF.